Below, 11 T cell receptor beta chains from the same sample are listed, as sequenced in a study of T cells after yellow fever vaccination. TCRdb reanalysed the 5' RACE reads using MiXCR and keeps one entry per CDR3 protein. The profile shows fewer than 450,000 distinct CDR3 sequences, 4% of them singletons. The specimen was PBMCs, collected 5 days after the yellow fever booster vaccination. These TCRs come from a man between 18 and 29 years old who received the YFV17D yellow fever vaccine.

The gene calls are TRBV28 and TRBJ1-6, with D hard to call. Per germline, CDR1 MDHEN and CDR2 SYDVKM. CDR3 length: 16 amino acids. Trimming removed 4 bases from V and 4 bases from J, with 14 bases in between. The CDR3 is CASSSGAAIYNSPLHF. The CDR3 DNA sequence: TGTGCCAGCAGTTCGGGAGCAGCAATTTATAATTCACCCCTCCACTTT.

This clonotype was recorded many times. The chain combines TRBV5-1 with TRBJ2-1, with TRBD2 matching 7 bases. Germline assignment: CDR1 SGHRS and CDR2 YFSETQ. This CDR3 contains 12 residues. The J segment lost 16 bases and the V segment lost 3 bases, leaving 10 bases of the junction unmatched. The CDR3 DNA reads TGCGCCAGCAGCTGGGACTGGGGGGGATACTTCTTC. Translating it yields CASSWDWGGYFF.

This clonotype has at least ten counts. This chain joins TRBV7-2 and TRBJ1-1; D uncertain. This CDR3 has 14 amino acids. Germline-derived CDR1 and CDR2 are SGHTA and FQGNSA. V dropped 2 bases and J dropped 1 base, with 8 bases sitting between them. The CDR3 loop is CASSLSAANTEAFF. CDR3 nucleotides: TGTGCCAGCAGCTTATCGGCGGCGAACACTGAAGCTTTCTTT.

This clonotype has at least ten counts. The CDR3 loop is CASSLNRDRGTTNEKLFF. The CDR3 coding sequence is TGTGCCAGCAGCCTAAACCGGGACAGGGGTACAACTAATGAAAAACTGTTTTTT. The chain combines TRBV5-6 with TRBJ1-4, with 10 bases aligning to TRBD1. V lost 4 bases, J lost 0 bases, and 9 bases stayed unmatched. The CDR3 contains 18 residues. Germline V gives CDR1 SGHDT, CDR2 YYEEEE.

In its sample, this clonotype was seen many times. V is TRBV20-1 and J is TRBJ2-3, with D possibly TRBD2 on 6 matching bases. Trimming took off 3 bases at V and 4 bases at J, with 14 bases between the two ends. CDR1 and CDR2 from the germline V gene are DFQATT and SNEGSKA (reference sequence). CDR3 length: 14 residues. CDR3 DNA sequence: TGCAGTGCTAGCGTGTGGCGGGGAGCAGATACGCAGTATTTT. Its translation is CSASVWRGADTQYF.

The table lists this clonotype with many counts. The chain joins TRBV6-2 or TRBV6-3 to TRBJ2-1; either TRBD1 or TRBD2 may fit D (6 bases each). From germline, CDR1 is MNHEY and CDR2 SVGEGT. The CDR3 is 15 amino acids. V was shortened by 8 bases and J by 0 bases, with 14 bases between the two germline ends. The CDR3 is CASWEDSSSYNEQFF. Here the CDR3 DNA reads TGTGCCAGCTGGGAGGACAGCAGCTCCTACAATGAGCAGTTCTTC.

This clonotype was counted ten times or more. The V gene is TRBV5-1, the J gene TRBJ1-4; tentatively, D is TRBD1 (6 bases). This CDR3 region has 15 residues. Germline-derived CDR1 and CDR2 are SGHRS and YFSETQ. V lost 0 bases and J lost 8, with 14 bases in between. The CDR3 sequence is CASSLGDTGFEKLFF. DNA of the CDR3: TGCGCCAGCAGCTTGGGGGACACGGGTTTCGAAAAACTGTTTTTT. The variable domain in full, completed from reference TRBV5-1 and TRBJ1-4, reads KAGVTQTPRYLIKTRGQQVTLSCSPISGHRSVSWYQQTPGQGLQFLFEYFSETQRNKGNFPGRFSGRQFSNSRSEMNVSTLELGDSALYLCASSLGDTGFEKLFFGSGTQLSVL.

V usage is TRBV19 and J usage is TRBJ1-5; D gene unclear. CDR3 length: 13 amino acids. CDR1 and CDR2 from the germline V gene are LNHDA and SQIVND (reference sequence). Trimming stripped 7 bases from V and 1 base from J, with 8 bases between. The CDR3 nucleotides read TGTGCCAGTACGCTCTCGAGCAATCAGCCCCAGCATTTT. This gives the protein CASTLSSNQPQHF.

This clonotype was observed a few times. J is TRBJ1-5 and V is TRBV20-1; D is unresolved. In germline, CDR1 is DFQATT, CDR2 SNEGSKA (reference sequence). This CDR3 comprises 14 residues. Trimming removed 2 bases at V and 0 bases at J, with 8 bases between. The CDR3 protein is CSARSQHSNQPQHF. As DNA, the CDR3 is TGCAGTGCTAGAAGCCAACATAGCAATCAGCCCCAGCATTTT.

This clonotype was picked up a small number of times. This sequence joins TRBV27 and TRBJ1-3; a weak D match, TRBD1 (6 bases). The CDR3 totals 19 residues. Trimming left V 6 bases short and J 2 bases short, with 26 bases between. Germline loops: CDR1 MNHEY, CDR2 SMNVEV (reference sequence). The CDR3 reads CASRSITGITEGPGNTIYF. The CDR3 bases are TGTGCCAGCAGGAGCATAACAGGGATCACGGAGGGCCCTGGAAACACCATATATTTT.

This clonotype appeared a few times. V and J are TRBV9 and TRBJ2-3, with D unclear. The CDR3 runs to 13 residues. Trimming cost V 0 bases and J 2 bases, with 4 bases left between them. Germline V lookup: CDR1 SGDLS, CDR2 YYNGEE. DNA for the CDR3: TGTGCCAGCAGCGTAGTAAACACAGATACGCAGTATTTT. It yields the protein CASSVVNTDTQYF.